The clone carrying this T cell receptor beta chain was detected a few times. V lost 3 bases and J 3 bases, leaving 11 bases between the germline ends. CDR1 SGHVS and CDR2 FQNEAQ come from the germline V gene. The CDR3 has 14 residues. The data originate from a study of patients and donors after allogeneic stem cell transplantation. TCRdb ran MiXCR on the RT-PCR reads and lists one entry per CDR3 protein. The table has roughly 940,000 distinct CDR3 sequences, under 20% seen once. The chain carries TRBV7-8 and TRBJ2-5, with D uncertain. This receptor was taken from a human donor who was either an allogeneic HSCT recipient or a stem cell or donor lymphocyte infusion donor (not recorded which). It is not recorded whose cells these are; they may come from a transplant donor. Source material: blood, either unsorted or a sorted T cell fraction (not recorded which). The DNA of the CDR3 is TGTGCCAGCAGCTTCACAGAGATAAAAGAGACCCAGTACTTC. This sequence encodes CASSFTEIKETQYF.